The clone carrying this TCR beta chain showed up just a few times. Its cognate antigen is unknown. The germline CDR1 and CDR2 sequences are PRHDT and FYEKMQ (reference sequence). The V and J ends lost 1 base and 2 bases respectively, with 14 bases between them. This CDR3 region has 16 residues. The data were taken from a study of response to subunit inactivated influenza vaccine. General study findings and limits: After each seasonal influenza vaccination, few new T cells are recruited, the authors suggested.

One entry per CDR3 protein results from TCRdb running MiXCR on the RT-PCR reads. The sample has under 750,000 distinct CDR3 sequences; 10% to 15% are singletons. This TCR derives from a man aged 50 to 60 who received an inactivated influenza vaccine. This chain joins TRBV13 and TRBJ2-5, with D perhaps matching TRBD2 (5 bases). This specimen was PBMCs from blood, taken on the day of vaccination. CDR3 amino acids: CASSLDRGGGQETQYF. The CDR3 DNA is TGTGCCAGCAGCTTAGACCGCGGTGGAGGACAAGAGACCCAGTACTTC.